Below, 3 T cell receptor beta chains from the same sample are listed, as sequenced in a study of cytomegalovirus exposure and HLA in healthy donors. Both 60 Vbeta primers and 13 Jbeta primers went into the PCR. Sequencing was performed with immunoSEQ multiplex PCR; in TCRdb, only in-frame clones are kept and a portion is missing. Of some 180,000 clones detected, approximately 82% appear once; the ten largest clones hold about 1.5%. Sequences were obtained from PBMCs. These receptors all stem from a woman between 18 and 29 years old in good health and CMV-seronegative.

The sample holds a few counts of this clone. The CDR3 nucleotides are TGTGCCTGGAGCAGACAGGGGTGGTCTGAAGCTTTCTTT. It yields the protein CAWSRQGWSEAFF. This rearrangement joins TRBV30 to TRBJ1-1, with 8 bases that match TRBD1. Germline CDR1 and CDR2: GTSNPN and SVGIG (reference sequence). V trimming: 3 bases; J trimming: 6 bases; junction bases outside the gene matches: 6. This CDR3 is 13 amino acids long.

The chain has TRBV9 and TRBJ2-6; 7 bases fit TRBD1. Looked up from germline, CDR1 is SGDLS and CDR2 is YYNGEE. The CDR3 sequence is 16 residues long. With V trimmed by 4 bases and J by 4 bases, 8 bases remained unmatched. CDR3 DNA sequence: TGTGCCAGCAGCTCGACAGGGAGTCCGGGGGCCAACGTCCTGACTTTC. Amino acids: CASSSTGSPGANVLTF.

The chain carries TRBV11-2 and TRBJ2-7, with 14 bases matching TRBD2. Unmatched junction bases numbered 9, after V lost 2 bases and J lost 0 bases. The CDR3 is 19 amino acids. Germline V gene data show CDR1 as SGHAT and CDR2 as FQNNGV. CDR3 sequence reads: CASSLTSPGLAGVSYEQYF. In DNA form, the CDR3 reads TGTGCCAGCAGCTTAACTTCGCCGGGACTAGCGGGGGTCTCCTACGAGCAGTACTTC.